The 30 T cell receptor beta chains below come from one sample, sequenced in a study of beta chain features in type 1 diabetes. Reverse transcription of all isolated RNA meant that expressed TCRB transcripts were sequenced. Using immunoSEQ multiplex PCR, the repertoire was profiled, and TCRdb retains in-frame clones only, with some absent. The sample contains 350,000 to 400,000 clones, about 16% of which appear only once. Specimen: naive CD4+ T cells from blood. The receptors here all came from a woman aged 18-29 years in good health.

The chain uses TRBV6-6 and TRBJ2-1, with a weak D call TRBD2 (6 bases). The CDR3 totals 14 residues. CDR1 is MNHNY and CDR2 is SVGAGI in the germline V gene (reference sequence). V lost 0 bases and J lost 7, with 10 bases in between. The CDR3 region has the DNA TGTGCCAGCAGTTACTCGCGACTAGGGAATGAGCAGTTCTTC. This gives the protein CASSYSRLGNEQFF.

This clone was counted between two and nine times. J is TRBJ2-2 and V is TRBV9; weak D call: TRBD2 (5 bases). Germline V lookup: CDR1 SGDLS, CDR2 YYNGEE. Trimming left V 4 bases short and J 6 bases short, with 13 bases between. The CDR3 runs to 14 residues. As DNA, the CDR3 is TGTGCCAGCAGCCCCCGGACTCAGCCCGGGGAGCTGTTTTTT. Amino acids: CASSPRTQPGELFF.

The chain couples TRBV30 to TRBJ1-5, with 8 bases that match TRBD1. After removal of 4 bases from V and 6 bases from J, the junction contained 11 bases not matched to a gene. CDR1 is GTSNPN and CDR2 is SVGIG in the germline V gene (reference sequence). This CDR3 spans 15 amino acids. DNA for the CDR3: TGTGCCTGGACCCCTGACAGGGGACTCGGTCAGCCCCAGCATTTT. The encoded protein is CAWTPDRGLGQPQHF.

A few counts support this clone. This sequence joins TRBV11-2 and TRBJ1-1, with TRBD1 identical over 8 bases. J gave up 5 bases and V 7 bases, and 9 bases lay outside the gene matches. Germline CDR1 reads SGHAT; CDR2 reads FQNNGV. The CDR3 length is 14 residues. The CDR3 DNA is TGTGCCAGCACCCTCACAGGGGGTGTAACTGAAGCTTTCTTT. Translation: CASTLTGGVTEAFF.

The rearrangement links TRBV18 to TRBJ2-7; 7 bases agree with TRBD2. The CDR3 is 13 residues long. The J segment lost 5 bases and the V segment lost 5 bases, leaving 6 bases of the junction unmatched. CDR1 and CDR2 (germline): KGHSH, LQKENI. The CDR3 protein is CASSTSGVDEQYF. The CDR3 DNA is TGTGCCAGCTCAACCAGCGGGGTTGACGAGCAGTACTTC. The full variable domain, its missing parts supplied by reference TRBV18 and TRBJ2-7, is NAGVMQNPRHLVRRRGQEARLRCSPMKGHSHVYWYRQLPEEGLKFMVYLQKENIIDESGMPKERFSAEFPKEGPSILRIQQVVRGDSAAYFCASSTSGVDEQYFGPGTRLTVT.

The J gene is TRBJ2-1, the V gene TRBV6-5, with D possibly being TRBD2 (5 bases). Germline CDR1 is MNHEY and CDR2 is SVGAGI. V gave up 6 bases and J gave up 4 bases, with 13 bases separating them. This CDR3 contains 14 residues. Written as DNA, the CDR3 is TGTGCCAGCAGCCCTGGACTGGGATACAATGAGCAGTTCTTC. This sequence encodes CASSPGLGYNEQFF.

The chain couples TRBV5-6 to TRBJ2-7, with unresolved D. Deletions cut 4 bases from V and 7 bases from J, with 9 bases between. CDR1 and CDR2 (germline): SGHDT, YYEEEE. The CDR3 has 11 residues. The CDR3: CASSHYPEQYF. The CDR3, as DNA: TGTGCCAGCAGCCACTATCCGGAGCAGTACTTC.

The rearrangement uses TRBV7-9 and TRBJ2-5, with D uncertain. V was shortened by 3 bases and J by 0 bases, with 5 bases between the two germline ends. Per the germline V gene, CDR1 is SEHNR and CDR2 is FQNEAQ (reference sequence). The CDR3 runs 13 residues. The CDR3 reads CASSLQDQETQYF. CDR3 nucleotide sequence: TGTGCCAGCAGCTTGCAGGACCAAGAGACCCAGTACTTC. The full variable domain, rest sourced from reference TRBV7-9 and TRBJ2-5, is DTGVSQNPRHKITKRGQNVTFRCDPISEHNRLYWYRQTLGQGPEFLTYFQNEAQLEKSRLLSDRFSAERPKGSFSTLEIQRTEQGDSAMYLCASSLQDQETQYFGPGTRLLVL.

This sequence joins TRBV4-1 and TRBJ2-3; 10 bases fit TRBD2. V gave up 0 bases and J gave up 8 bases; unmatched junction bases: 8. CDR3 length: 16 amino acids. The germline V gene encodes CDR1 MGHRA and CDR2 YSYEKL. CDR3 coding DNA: TGCGCCAGCAGCCAAGATCGCAGCGGGAGGGCGGGTACGCAGTATTTT. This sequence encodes CASSQDRSGRAGTQYF.

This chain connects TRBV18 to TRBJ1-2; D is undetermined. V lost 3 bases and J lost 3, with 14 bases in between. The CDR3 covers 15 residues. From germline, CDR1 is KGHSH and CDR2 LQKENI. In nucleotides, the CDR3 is TGTGCCAGCTCACCGTCCCAGGCACCGGACTATGGCTACACCTTC. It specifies CASSPSQAPDYGYTF.

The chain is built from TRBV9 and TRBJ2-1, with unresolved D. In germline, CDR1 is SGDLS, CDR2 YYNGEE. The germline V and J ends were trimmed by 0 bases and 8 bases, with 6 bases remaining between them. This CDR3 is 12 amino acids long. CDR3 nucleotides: TGTGCCAGCAGCGTAGGTACAGATGAGCAGTTCTTC. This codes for CASSVGTDEQFF.

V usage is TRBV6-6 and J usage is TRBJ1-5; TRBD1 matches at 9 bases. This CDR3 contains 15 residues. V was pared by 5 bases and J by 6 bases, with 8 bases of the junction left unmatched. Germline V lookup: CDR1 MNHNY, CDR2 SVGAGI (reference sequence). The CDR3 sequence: CASSPQDRGAQPQHF. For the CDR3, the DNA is TGTGCCAGCAGTCCCCAGGACAGGGGCGCTCAGCCCCAGCATTTT.

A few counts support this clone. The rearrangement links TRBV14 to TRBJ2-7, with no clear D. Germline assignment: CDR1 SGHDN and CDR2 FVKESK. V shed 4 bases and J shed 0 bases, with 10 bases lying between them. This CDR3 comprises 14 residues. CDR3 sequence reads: CASSPVPSSYEQYF. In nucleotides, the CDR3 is TGTGCCAGCAGCCCGGTTCCGAGCTCCTACGAGCAGTACTTC. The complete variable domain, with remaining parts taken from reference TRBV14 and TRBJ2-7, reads EAGVTQFPSHSVIEKGQTVTLRCDPISGHDNLYWYRRVMGKEIKFLLHFVKESKQDESGMPNNRFLAERTGGTYSTLKVQPAELEDSGVYFCASSPVPSSYEQYFGPGTRLTVT.

The CDR3 DNA sequence: TGTGCCAGCAGTGAAGGGGCGGACCCTTGGAACGAGCAGTACTTC. Its protein product is CASSEGADPWNEQYF. V is TRBV25-1 and J is TRBJ2-7; possibly TRBD1 for D (5 bases). The CDR3 runs to 15 residues. The germline CDR1 and CDR2 sequences are MGHDK and SYGVNS. V was clipped by 2 bases and J by 5 bases, with 16 bases between them.

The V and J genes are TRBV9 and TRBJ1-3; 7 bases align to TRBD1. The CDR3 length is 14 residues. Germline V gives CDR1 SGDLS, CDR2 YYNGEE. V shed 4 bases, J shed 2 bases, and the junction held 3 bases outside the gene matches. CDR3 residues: CASSPGQPGNTIYF. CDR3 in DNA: TGTGCCAGCAGCCCGGGACAGCCTGGAAACACCATATATTTT.

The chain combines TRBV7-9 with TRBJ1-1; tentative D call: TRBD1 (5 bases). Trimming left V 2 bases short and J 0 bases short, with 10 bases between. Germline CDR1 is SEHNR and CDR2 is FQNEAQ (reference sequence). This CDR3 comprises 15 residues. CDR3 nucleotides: TGTGCCAGCAGCTTATCAGGGCGCGTGAACACTGAAGCTTTCTTT. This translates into CASSLSGRVNTEAFF.

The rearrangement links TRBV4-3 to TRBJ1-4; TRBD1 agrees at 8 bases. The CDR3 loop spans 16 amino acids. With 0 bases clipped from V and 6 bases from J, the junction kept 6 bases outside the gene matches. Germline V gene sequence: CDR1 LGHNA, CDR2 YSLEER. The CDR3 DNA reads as TGCGCCAGCAGCCAAGAAGGACAGGGAGTGTATGAAAAACTGTTTTTT. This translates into CASSQEGQGVYEKLFF.

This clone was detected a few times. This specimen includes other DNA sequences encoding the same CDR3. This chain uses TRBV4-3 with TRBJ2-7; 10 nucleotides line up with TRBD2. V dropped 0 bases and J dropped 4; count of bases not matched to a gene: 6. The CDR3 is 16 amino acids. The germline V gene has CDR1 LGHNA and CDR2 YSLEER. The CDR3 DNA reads TGCGCCAGCAGCCAAGATCTGGCTAGCGGGAGTTACGAGCAGTACTTC. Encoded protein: CASSQDLASGSYEQYF.

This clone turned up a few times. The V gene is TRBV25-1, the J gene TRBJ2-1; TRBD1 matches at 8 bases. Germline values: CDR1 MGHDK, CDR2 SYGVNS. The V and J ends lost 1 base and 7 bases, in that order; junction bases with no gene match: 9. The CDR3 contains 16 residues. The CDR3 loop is CASSESGRGRWNEQFF. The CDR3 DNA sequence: TGTGCCAGCAGTGAATCGGGCAGGGGGCGTTGGAATGAGCAGTTCTTC.

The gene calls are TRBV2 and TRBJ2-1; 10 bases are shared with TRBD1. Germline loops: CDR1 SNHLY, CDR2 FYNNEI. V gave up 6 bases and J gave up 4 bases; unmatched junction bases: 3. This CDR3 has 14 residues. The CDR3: CASRDRGRYNEQFF. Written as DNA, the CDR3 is TGTGCCAGCAGAGACAGGGGGCGTTACAATGAGCAGTTCTTC.

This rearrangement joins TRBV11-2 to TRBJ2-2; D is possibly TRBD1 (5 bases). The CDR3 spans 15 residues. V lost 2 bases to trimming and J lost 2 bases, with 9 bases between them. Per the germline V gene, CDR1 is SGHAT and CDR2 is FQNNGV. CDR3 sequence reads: CASSLTGQNTGELFF. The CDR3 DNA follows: TGTGCCAGCAGCTTAACAGGACAAAACACCGGGGAGCTGTTTTTT.

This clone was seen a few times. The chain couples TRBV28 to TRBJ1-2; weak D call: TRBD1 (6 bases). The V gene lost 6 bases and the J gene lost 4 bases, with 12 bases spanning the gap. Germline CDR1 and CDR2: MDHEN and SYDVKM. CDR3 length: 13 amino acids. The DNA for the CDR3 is TGTGCCAGCAGCCCTGGACAGATCTATGGCTACACCTTC. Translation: CASSPGQIYGYTF.

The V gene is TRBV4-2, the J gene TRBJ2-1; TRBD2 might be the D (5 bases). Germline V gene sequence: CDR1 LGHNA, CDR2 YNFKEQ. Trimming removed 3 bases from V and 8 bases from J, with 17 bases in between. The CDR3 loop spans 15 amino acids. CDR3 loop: CASSQDSTQADEQFF. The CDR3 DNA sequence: TGTGCCAGCAGCCAGGACTCCACCCAGGCCGATGAGCAGTTCTTC.

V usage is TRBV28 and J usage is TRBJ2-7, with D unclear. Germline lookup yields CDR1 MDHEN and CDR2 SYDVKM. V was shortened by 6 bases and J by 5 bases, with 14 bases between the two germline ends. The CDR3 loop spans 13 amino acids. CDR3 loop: CASSQLTHDEQYF. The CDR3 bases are TGTGCCAGCAGCCAACTAACGCACGACGAGCAGTACTTC.

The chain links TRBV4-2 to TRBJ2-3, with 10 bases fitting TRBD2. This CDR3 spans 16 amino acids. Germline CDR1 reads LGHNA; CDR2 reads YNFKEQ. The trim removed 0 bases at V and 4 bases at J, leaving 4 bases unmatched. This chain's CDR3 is CASSQDLAGVPDTQYF. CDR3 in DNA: TGTGCCAGCAGCCAAGATCTAGCGGGAGTGCCAGATACGCAGTATTTT.

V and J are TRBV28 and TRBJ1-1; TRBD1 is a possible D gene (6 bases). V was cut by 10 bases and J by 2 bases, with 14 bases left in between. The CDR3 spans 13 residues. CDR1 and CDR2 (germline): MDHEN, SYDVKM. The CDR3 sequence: CATTGFLNTEAFF. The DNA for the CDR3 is TGTGCCACAACAGGGTTCCTCAACACTGAAGCTTTCTTT.

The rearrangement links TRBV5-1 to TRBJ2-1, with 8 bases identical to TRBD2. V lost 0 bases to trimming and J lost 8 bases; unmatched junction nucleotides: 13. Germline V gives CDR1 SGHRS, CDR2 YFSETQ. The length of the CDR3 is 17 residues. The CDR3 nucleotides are TGCGCCAGCAGCTTGGTGTCGGGTAGCGGGAAATCACATGAGCAGTTCTTC. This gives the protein CASSLVSGSGKSHEQFF.

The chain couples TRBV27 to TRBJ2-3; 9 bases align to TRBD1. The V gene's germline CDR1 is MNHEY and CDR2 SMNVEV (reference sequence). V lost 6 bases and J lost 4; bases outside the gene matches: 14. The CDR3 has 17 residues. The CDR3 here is CASRRDRVATGADTQYF. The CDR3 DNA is TGTGCCAGCAGGAGGGACAGGGTGGCGACGGGGGCAGATACGCAGTATTTT.

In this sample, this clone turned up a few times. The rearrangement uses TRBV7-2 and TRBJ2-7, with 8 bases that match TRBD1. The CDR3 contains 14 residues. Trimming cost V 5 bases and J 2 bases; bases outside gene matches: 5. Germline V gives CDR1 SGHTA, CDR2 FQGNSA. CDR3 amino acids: CASSRRGQAYEQYF. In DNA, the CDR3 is TGTGCCAGCAGCCGCAGGGGACAGGCCTACGAGCAGTACTTC.

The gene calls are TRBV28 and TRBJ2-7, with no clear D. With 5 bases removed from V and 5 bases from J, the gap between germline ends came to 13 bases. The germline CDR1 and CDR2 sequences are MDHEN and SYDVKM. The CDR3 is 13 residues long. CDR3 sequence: CASSPYSPNEQYF. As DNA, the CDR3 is TGTGCCAGCAGTCCATACAGTCCCAACGAGCAGTACTTC. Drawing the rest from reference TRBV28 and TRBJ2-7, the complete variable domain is DVKVTQSSRYLVKRTGEKVFLECVQDMDHENMFWYRQDPGLGLRLIYFSYDVKMKEKGDIPEGYSVSREKKERFSLILESASTNQTSMYLCASSPYSPNEQYFGPGTRLTVT.